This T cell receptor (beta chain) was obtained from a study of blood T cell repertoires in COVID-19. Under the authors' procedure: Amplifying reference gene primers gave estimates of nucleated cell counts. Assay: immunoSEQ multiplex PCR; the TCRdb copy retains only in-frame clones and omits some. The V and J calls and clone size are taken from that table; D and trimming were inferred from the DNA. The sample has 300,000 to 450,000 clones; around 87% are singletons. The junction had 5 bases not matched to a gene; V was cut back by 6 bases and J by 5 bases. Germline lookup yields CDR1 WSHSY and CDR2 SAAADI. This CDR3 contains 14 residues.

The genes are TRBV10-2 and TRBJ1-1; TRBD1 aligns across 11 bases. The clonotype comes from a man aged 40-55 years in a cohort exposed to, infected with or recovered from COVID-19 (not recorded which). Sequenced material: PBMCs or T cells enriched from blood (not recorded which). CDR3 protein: CASSAGQGGTEAFF. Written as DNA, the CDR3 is TGCGCCAGCAGCGCGGGACAGGGGGGAACTGAAGCTTTCTTT.